Listed below are T cell receptor beta chains from one sample, sequenced in a study of T-cell reconstitution after alpha-beta-depleted transplantation in children. From the PCR reads, TCRdb called clonotypes with MiXCR, one entry per CDR3 protein. The sample consists of about 230,000 distinct CDR3 sequences, approximately 9.9% of them appearing once. Sequences were derived from PBMCs from the stem cell graft donor, sampled from the stem cell graft. The receptors originated from a human donor who donated a stem cell graft to a child with SCID. The conserved cysteine and the conserved F or W are not part of the CDR3 here. The order of the fields is clone size, J gene, V gene, CDR3 protein. Size values are once, few and many counts, or a class for expanded clones, and some rows have none.

many | TRBJ1-1 | TRBV5-1 | ASSLDEGYTEAF
many | TRBJ2-1 | TRBV11-2 | ASSLGRGAGSLNEQF
many | TRBJ2-1 | TRBV5-1 | ASSLGLALLGEQF
many | TRBJ2-1 | TRBV29-1 | SVGGRQAPSYNEQF
NA | TRBJ1-1 | TRBV9 | ASSVRLGVVAYTEAF
NA | TRBJ2-3 | TRBV7-9 | ASSLATGHSTDTQF
many | TRBJ2-3 | TRBV28 | ASSPVGATDTQY
many | TRBJ1-1 | TRBV27 | ASSLSASSLGHTEAF
many | TRBJ1-1 | TRBV20-1 | SARPSGAMNTEAF
many | TRBJ1-3 | TRBV15 | ATSREFGFSGNTIY
NA | TRBJ1-6 | TRBV7-9 | ASSSGQELSPLH
many | TRBJ1-2 | TRBV2 | ASSEAEGDFYGYT
many | TRBJ2-2 | TRBV20-1 | SARPTGARYTGELF
few | TRBJ2-7 | TRBV20-1 | SAGRGDPYEQY
many | TRBJ1-2 | TRBV7-8 | ASSLEGRNYGYT
many | TRBJ2-2 | TRBV20-1 | SQRGNTGELF
NA | TRBJ2-7 | TRBV20-1 | SARRLHEQY
many | TRBJ1-1 | TRBV18 | ASSPATGVEAF
many | TRBJ2-5 | TRBV12-3/TRBV12-4 | ASSFESPGLLQETQY
many | TRBJ2-3 | TRBV29-1 | SVTGAEGPDTQY
many | TRBJ1-2 | TRBV20-1 | SARPSFVGGSNYGYT
many | TRBJ2-3 | TRBV14 | ASSLFGGGRPQGDTQY
many | TRBJ2-3 | TRBV5-1 | ASSFGTPLADTQY
many | TRBJ2-3 | TRBV7-2 | ASSLAGFPDTQY
many | TRBJ2-7 | TRBV5-5 | ASSPQDRVLYEQY
many | TRBJ1-1 | TRBV4-2 | ASSQAHVTMNTEAF
many | TRBJ1-2 | TRBV20-1 | SARGGGLDYGYT
many | TRBJ2-1 | TRBV5-1 | ASSFIAGVYNEQF
many | TRBJ2-2 | TRBV5-1 | ASSLVASGNVNTGELF
many | TRBJ1-2 | TRBV10-2 | ASSAGFYGYT
few | TRBJ1-2 | TRBV2 | ASAKGGYT
many | TRBJ1-4 | TRBV6-5 | ASSLGRSNEKLF
many | TRBJ1-1 | TRBV6-5 | ASSYEPLATEAF
many | TRBJ2-3 | TRBV4-3 | ASSSQGRGLADTQY
many | TRBJ1-2 | TRBV20-1 | SAVGNLYGYT
many | TRBJ1-4 | TRBV5-1 | ASSGASGGEKLF
many | TRBJ2-7 | TRBV5-1 | ASSSAPAAYEQY
many | TRBJ2-2 | TRBV5-1 | ASSQIVGQGNTGELF
few | TRBJ2-7 | TRBV5-6 | ASSPPATGAYEQY
few | TRBJ1-3 | TRBV20-1 | SARPSPIDRPRGTIY
many | TRBJ1-2 | TRBV6-5 | ASSMGYGYT
many | TRBJ2-1 | TRBV9 | ASSPKLESYSYNEQF
many | TRBJ1-2 | TRBV10-3 | AISGEGGSFT
NA | TRBJ2-5 | TRBV18 | ASSPGQTQETQY
few | TRBJ2-1 | TRBV12-3/TRBV12-4 | ASRTTVGSSYNEQF
many | TRBJ2-7 | TRBV4-1 | ASSQDQSISSGGSYEQY
many | TRBJ1-2 | TRBV27 | ASSFRWVVGNYGYT
many | TRBJ1-1 | TRBV6-2/TRBV6-3 | ASASSTGWNTEAF
many | TRBJ2-2 | TRBV3-1 | ASSLAGATNTGELF
few | TRBJ1-2 | TRBV5-1 | ASREGRSGYT
many | TRBJ1-6 | TRBV27 | ASSLWTGGISPLH
many | TRBJ2-5 | TRBV7-2 | ASSIRAHQETQY
NA | TRBJ2-2 | TRBV25-1 | ASAHRHGELF
many | TRBJ2-1 | TRBV5-1 | ASSLDGGMGNEQF